The 18 T cell receptor beta chains given below trace back to one sample, sequenced in a study of T cell responses to AZD1222 COVID-19 vaccine. Assay: immunoSEQ multiplex PCR; the TCRdb copy retains only in-frame clones and omits some. The sample gives roughly 130,000 clones, just over 85% of which show up once; roughly a sixth is in the top ten. Sequencing used peripheral blood, obtained on day 0 of MenACWY control vaccination. The receptors were sampled from an adult in good health.

This rearrangement joins TRBV28 to TRBJ2-2; tentative D call: TRBD2 (5 bases). V was shortened by 3 bases and J by 4 bases, with 12 bases between the two germline ends. Germline CDR1 MDHEN, CDR2 SYDVKM. The length of the CDR3 is 15 residues. The CDR3 region is CASSFEGVGTGELFF. The CDR3 nucleotides read TGTGCCAGCAGTTTCGAGGGAGTTGGCACCGGGGAGCTGTTTTTT. Looking up the rest from reference TRBV28 and TRBJ2-2 gives the full variable domain: DVKVTQSSRYLVKRTGEKVFLECVQDMDHENMFWYRQDPGLGLRLIYFSYDVKMKEKGDIPEGYSVSREKKERFSLILESASTNQTSMYLCASSFEGVGTGELFFGEGSRLTVL.

This clone was recorded a few times. The rearrangement joins TRBV27 to TRBJ1-1; 7 bases match TRBD1. The length of the CDR3 is 13 residues. The V and J ends lost 10 bases and 6 bases, in that order; junction bases with no gene match: 11. Germline CDR1 is MNHEY and CDR2 is SMNVEV (reference sequence). The chain's CDR3 is CATIPGGAPEAFF. CDR3 nucleotide sequence: TGTGCCACCATACCAGGGGGAGCGCCTGAAGCTTTCTTT.

The chain recombines TRBV19 with TRBJ1-2, with a tentative D call TRBD1 (5 bases). V lost 7 bases, J lost 5 bases, and 14 bases lay in between. This CDR3 comprises 13 residues. The V gene's germline CDR1 is LNHDA and CDR2 SQIVND (reference sequence). CDR3 residues: CASTLGAGYGYTF. The CDR3 nucleotides are TGTGCCAGTACCCTTGGGGCAGGGTATGGCTACACCTTC.

This CDR3 is CASSPTGNYGYTF. In DNA form, the CDR3 reads TGTGCCAGCAGCCCGACAGGGAACTATGGCTACACCTTC. The chain employs TRBV3-1 (or the pseudogene TRBV3-2) and TRBJ1-2; 7 nucleotides agree with TRBD1. The junction had 1 base not matched to a gene; V was cut back by 4 bases and J by 2 bases. CDR3 size: 13 residues. CDR1 is LGHDT and CDR2 is YNNKEL in the germline V gene (reference sequence).

CDR3 in amino acids: CASSVLAGPGLEQFF. The CDR3 DNA reads as TGTGCCAGCAGCGTACTAGCGGGGCCGGGTTTGGAGCAGTTCTTC. J is TRBJ2-1 and V is TRBV9; TRBD2 matches 9 bases. The trim removed 1 base at V and 10 bases at J, leaving 9 bases unmatched. CDR1 and CDR2 from the germline V gene are SGDLS and YYNGEE. This CDR3 is 15 amino acids long.

This chain links TRBV18 with TRBJ2-1; D is possibly TRBD2 (6 bases). From germline, CDR1 is KGHSH and CDR2 LQKENI. V was shortened by 3 bases and J by 8 bases, with 11 bases between the two germline ends. The CDR3 spans 13 residues. DNA of the CDR3: TGTGCCAGCTCACCCCGGGGGTCGGATGAGCAGTTCTTC. Protein: CASSPRGSDEQFF.

J is TRBJ1-1 and V is TRBV9, with D unclear. This CDR3 contains 12 residues. Per the germline V gene, CDR1 is SGDLS and CDR2 is YYNGEE. V gave up 4 bases and J gave up 2 bases, with 6 bases separating them. The CDR3 bases are TGTGCCAGCAGCTGGGTCAACACTGAAGCTTTCTTT. Encoded protein: CASSWVNTEAFF.

This clone has a single count. The V call is TRBV18, the J call TRBJ1-2; no clear D. Germline V gene sequence: CDR1 KGHSH, CDR2 LQKENI. The length of the CDR3 is 16 residues. Deletions cut 0 bases from V and 0 bases from J, with 11 bases between. In nucleotides, the CDR3 is TGTGCCAGCTCACCACCTACGGGCAGGACTAACTATGGCTACACCTTC. This codes for CASSPPTGRTNYGYTF. Complete variable domain (other parts from reference TRBV18 and TRBJ1-2): NAGVMQNPRHLVRRRGQEARLRCSPMKGHSHVYWYRQLPEEGLKFMVYLQKENIIDESGMPKERFSAEFPKEGPSILRIQQVVRGDSAAYFCASSPPTGRTNYGYTFGSGTRLTVV.

The rearrangement uses TRBV24-1 and TRBJ1-4, with 9 positions matching TRBD1. Per germline, CDR1 KGHDR and CDR2 SFDVKD. This CDR3 region has 14 residues. V was pared by 5 bases and J by 7 bases, with 4 bases of the junction left unmatched. The CDR3 DNA is TGTGCCACCAGTGGGACAGGGGAAGGTGAAAAACTGTTTTTT. It codes for CATSGTGEGEKLFF.

In DNA form, the CDR3 reads TGCGCCAGCCTCGGGGGTCGGCCCTACGAGCAGTACTTC. Amino acids: CASLGGRPYEQYF. The V gene is TRBV23-1, the J gene TRBJ2-7; TRBD2 might be the D (6 bases). TRBV23-1 is designated an ORF whose function remains uncertain. CDR3 length equals 13 residues. Trimming removed 8 bases from V and 2 bases from J, with 13 bases in between.

The chain carries TRBV7-2 and TRBJ1-1, with D unresolved. The V end was cut by 5 bases, the J end by 7 bases, with 14 bases between. CDR3 length: 13 amino acids. The germline gives CDR1 SGHTA, CDR2 FQGNSA. The CDR3 spells CASSPPQLREAFF. Here the CDR3 DNA reads TGTGCCAGCAGCCCCCCACAGCTACGTGAAGCTTTCTTT.

The rearrangement uses TRBV19 and TRBJ1-4; D remains unclear. The CDR3 extends over 13 amino acids. The V end was cut by 5 bases, the J end by 2 bases, with 6 bases between. CDR1 and CDR2 from the germline V gene are LNHDA and SQIVND (reference sequence). The CDR3 loop is CASSRTTNEKLFF. CDR3 DNA sequence: TGTGCCAGTAGTCGTACGACTAATGAAAAACTGTTTTTT.

The CDR3 here is CASSWSGVTEAFF. As DNA, the CDR3 is TGTGCCAGCAGCTGGTCGGGGGTCACTGAAGCTTTCTTT. V gene TRBV5-6 combines with J gene TRBJ1-1; a possible D gene is TRBD1 (5 bases). CDR1 SGHDT and CDR2 YYEEEE come from the germline V gene. V dropped 3 bases and J dropped 4 bases, with 10 bases sitting between them. This CDR3 comprises 13 residues.

V usage is TRBV29-1 and J usage is TRBJ2-7, with 10 bases fitting TRBD1. Germline CDR1 SQVTM, CDR2 ANQGSEA. After removal of 7 bases from V and 3 bases from J, the junction contained 9 bases not matched to a gene. This CDR3 comprises 14 residues. DNA for the CDR3: TGCAGCGCCGCCATGACAGGGGGCCTCTACGAGCAGTACTTC. Translation gives CSAAMTGGLYEQYF.

This clone has a single count. J is TRBJ2-3 and V is TRBV24-1; no reliable D call. The germline V and J ends were trimmed by 5 bases and 4 bases, with 9 bases remaining between them. Germline CDR1 is KGHDR and CDR2 is SFDVKD. CDR3 length: 13 amino acids. CDR3 DNA sequence: TGTGCCACCAGTGGTTCGGTGTCAGATACGCAGTATTTT. Translated: CATSGSVSDTQYF.

V gene TRBV27 combines with J gene TRBJ1-4; 7 bases align to TRBD1. V lost 3 bases, J lost 8 bases, and 6 bases stayed unmatched. Germline V gene data show CDR1 as MNHEY and CDR2 as SMNVEV (reference sequence). The CDR3 is 14 residues long. CDR3 protein: CASSLGDSREKLFF. CDR3 DNA sequence: TGTGCCAGCAGTTTGGGGGACAGCCGGGAAAAACTGTTTTTT.

This chain connects TRBV7-3 to TRBJ2-7; maybe TRBD2 (6 bases). This CDR3 region has 11 residues. Germline V gene data show CDR1 as SGHTA and CDR2 as FQGTGA. DNA for the CDR3: TGTGACCCGGGAGAGTCCTACGAGCAGTACTTC. Translation gives CDPGESYEQYF.

The chain links TRBV7-9 to TRBJ1-4, with 7 bases lining up with TRBD1. Trimming at V came to 1 base and at J to 7 bases, leaving 6 bases not matched to a gene. The CDR3 loop spans 15 amino acids. CDR1 SEHNR and CDR2 FQNEAQ come from the germline V gene (reference sequence). The CDR3 coding sequence is TGTGCCAGCAGCTTAGTGGACAGGTCGGGTGAAAAACTGTTTTTT. Translation: CASSLVDRSGEKLFF.